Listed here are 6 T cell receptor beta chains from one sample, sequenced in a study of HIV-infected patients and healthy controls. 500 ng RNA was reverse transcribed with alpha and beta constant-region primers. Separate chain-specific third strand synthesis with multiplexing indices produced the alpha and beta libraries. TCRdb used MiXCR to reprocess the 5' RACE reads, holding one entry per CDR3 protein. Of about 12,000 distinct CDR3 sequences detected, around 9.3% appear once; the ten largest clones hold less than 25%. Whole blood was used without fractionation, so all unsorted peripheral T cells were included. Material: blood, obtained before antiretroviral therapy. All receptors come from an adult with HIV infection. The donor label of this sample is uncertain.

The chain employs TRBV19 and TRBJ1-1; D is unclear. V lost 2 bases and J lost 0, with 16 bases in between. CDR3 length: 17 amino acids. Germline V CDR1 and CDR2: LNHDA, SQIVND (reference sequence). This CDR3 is CASSIKPPWRMNTEAFF. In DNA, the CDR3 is TGTGCCAGTAGTATAAAACCCCCTTGGAGGATGAACACTGAAGCTTTCTTT.

CDR3 in DNA: TGTGCCAGCTCCCTAGACGGGCCCTACAATGAGCAGTTCTTC. Translation: CASSLDGPYNEQFF. The chain recombines TRBV7-8 with TRBJ2-1; the D is unclear. The CDR3 is 14 amino acids. V lost 8 bases and J lost 2, with 13 bases in between. From germline, CDR1 is SGHVS and CDR2 FQNEAQ. The whole variable domain, filled in from reference TRBV7-8 and TRBJ2-1, reads GAGVSQSPRYKVAKRGQDVALRCDPISGHVSLFWYQQALGQGPEFLTYFQNEAQLDKSGLPSDRFFAERPEGSVSTLKIQRTQQEDSAVYLCASSLDGPYNEQFFGPGTRLTVL.

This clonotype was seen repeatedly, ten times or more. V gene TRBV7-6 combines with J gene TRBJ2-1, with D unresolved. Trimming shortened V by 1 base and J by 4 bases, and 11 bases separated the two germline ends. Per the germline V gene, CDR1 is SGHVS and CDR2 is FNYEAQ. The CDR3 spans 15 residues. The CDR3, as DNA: TGTGCCAGCAGCTTAGGGGTAGCCCAGTACAATGAGCAGTTCTTC. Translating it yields CASSLGVAQYNEQFF.

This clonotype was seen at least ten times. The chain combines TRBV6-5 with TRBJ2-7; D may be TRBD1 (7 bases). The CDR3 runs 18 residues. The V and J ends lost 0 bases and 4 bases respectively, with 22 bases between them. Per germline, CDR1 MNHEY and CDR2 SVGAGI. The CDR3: CASSYSINGGGAPYEQYF. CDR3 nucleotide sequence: TGTGCCAGCAGTTACTCGATCAATGGAGGGGGCGCCCCGTACGAGCAGTACTTC.

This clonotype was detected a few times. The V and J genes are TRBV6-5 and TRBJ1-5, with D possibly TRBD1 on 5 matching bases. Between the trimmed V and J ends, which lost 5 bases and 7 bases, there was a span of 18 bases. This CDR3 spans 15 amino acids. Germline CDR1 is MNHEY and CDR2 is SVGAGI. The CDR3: CASSGGRSRGQPQHF. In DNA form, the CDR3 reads TGTGCCAGCAGTGGGGGTCGGAGCCGAGGACAGCCCCAGCATTTT.

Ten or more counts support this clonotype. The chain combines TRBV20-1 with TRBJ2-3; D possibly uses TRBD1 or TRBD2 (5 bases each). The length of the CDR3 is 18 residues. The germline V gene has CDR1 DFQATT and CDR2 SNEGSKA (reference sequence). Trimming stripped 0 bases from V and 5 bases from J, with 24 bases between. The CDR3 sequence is CSARDQGTGTRRQDTQYF. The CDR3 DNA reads TGCAGTGCTAGAGATCAGGGTACCGGGACCAGGCGACAAGATACGCAGTATTTT.